The source of this T cell receptor (beta chain) is a study of T cell changes during pregnancy in multiple sclerosis. The data were produced by immunoSEQ multiplex PCR, yet TCRdb's version contains in-frame clones alone and is incomplete. Counted here are around 30,000 clones, 89% occurring once; the ten biggest clones make up roughly 5.1%. The V gene end was trimmed by 7 bases and the J gene end by 7 bases; junction bases not matched to a gene: 9. CDR3 length: 15 amino acids. Germline V lookup: CDR1 LNHDA, CDR2 SQIVND (reference sequence). The chain recombines TRBV19 with TRBJ2-1, with 11 bases lining up with TRBD2. The material was CD8+ T cells from peripheral blood mononuclear cells, obtained in the first trimester of pregnancy. The TCR originated in a female donor with multiple sclerosis, enrolled in a pregnancy study. The DNA of the CDR3 is TGTGCCAGTAATGTACTAGCGGGAGTGGGGAATGAGCAGTTCTTC. It codes for CASNVLAGVGNEQFF.